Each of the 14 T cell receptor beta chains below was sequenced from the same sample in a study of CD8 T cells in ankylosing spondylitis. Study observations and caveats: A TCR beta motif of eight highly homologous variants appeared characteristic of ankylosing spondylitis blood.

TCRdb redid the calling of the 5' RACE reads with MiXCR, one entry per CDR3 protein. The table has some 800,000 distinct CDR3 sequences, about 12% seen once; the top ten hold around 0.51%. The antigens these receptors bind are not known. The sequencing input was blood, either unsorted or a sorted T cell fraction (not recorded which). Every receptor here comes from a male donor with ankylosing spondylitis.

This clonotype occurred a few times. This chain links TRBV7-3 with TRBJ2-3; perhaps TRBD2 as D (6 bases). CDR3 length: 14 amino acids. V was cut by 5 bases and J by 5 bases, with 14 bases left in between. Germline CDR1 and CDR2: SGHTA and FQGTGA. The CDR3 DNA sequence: TGTGCCAGCAGCGCTACTAGCTTCGGAGATACGCAGTATTTT. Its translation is CASSATSFGDTQYF.

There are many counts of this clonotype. The CDR3 sequence: CSASESATYNEQFF. In DNA form, the CDR3 reads TGCAGCGCCTCAGAGAGTGCCACCTACAATGAGCAGTTCTTC. The rearrangement joins TRBV29-1 to TRBJ2-1; D unresolved. Trimming stripped 7 bases from V and 2 bases from J, with 15 bases between. CDR1 is SQVTM, CDR2 ANQGSEA, per germline. The CDR3 runs to 14 residues.

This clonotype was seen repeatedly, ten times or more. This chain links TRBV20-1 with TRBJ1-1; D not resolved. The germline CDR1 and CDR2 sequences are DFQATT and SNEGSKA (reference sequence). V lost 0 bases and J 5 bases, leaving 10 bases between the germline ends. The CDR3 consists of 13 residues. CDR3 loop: CSARDLRGTEAFF. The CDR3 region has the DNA TGCAGTGCTAGAGATCTGAGAGGGACTGAAGCTTTCTTT.

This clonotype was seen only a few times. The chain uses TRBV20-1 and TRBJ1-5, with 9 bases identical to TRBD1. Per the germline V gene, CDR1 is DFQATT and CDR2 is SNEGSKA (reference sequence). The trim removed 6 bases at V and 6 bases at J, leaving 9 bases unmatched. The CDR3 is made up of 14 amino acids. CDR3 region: CSARGQGGIQPQHF. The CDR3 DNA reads TGCAGTGCCAGGGGACAGGGAGGTATTCAGCCCCAGCATTTT.

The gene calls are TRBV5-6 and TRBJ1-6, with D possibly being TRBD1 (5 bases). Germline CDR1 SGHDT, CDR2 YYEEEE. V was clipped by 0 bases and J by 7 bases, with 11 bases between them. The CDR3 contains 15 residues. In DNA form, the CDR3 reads TGTGCCAGCAGCTTGGTGGAGGGGTGGAATTCACCCCTCCACTTT. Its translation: CASSLVEGWNSPLHF.

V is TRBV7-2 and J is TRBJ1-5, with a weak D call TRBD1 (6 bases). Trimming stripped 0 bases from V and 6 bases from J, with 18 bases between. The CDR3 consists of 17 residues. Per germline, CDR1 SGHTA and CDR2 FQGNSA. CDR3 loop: CASSLAHTGAGGQPQHF. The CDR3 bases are TGTGCCAGCAGCTTAGCCCATACGGGGGCGGGTGGTCAGCCCCAGCATTTT.

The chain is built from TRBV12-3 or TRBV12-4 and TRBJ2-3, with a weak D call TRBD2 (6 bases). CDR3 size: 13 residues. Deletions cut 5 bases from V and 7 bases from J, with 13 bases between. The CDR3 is CASSPPGEHTQYF. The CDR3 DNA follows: TGTGCCAGCAGTCCTCCGGGGGAGCATACGCAGTATTTT.

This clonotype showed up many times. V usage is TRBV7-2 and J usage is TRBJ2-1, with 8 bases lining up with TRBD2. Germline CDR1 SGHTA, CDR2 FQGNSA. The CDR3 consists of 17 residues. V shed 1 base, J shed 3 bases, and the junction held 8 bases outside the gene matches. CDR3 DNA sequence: TGTGCCAGCAGCTTAGTGGTCGGGAGGGCCATCTACAATGAGCAGTTCTTC. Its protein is CASSLVVGRAIYNEQFF.

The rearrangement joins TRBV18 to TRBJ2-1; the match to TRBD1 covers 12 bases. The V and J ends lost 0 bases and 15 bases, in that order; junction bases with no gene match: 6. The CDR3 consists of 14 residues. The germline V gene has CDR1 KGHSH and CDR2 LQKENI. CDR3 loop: CASSPPGTGGSRFF. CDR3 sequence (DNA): TGTGCCAGCTCACCACCGGGGACAGGGGGCTCTCGGTTCTTC. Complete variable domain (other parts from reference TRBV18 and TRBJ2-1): NAGVMQNPRHLVRRRGQEARLRCSPMKGHSHVYWYRQLPEEGLKFMVYLQKENIIDESGMPKERFSAEFPKEGPSILRIQQVVRGDSAAYFCASSPPGTGGSRFFGPGTRLTVL.

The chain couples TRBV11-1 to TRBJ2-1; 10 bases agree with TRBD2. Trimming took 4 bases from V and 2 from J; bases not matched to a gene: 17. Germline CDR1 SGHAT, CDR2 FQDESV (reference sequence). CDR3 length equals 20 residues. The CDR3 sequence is CASSSRGEVAGGSTYNEQFF. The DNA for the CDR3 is TGTGCCAGCAGCTCCCGCGGCGAGGTAGCGGGGGGCTCAACCTACAATGAGCAGTTCTTC.

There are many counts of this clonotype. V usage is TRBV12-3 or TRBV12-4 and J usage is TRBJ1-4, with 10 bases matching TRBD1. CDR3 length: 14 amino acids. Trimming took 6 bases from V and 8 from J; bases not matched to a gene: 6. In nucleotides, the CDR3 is TGTGCCAGCAGCCTGACAGGGGGCGGCGAAAAACTGTTTTTT. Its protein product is CASSLTGGGEKLFF.

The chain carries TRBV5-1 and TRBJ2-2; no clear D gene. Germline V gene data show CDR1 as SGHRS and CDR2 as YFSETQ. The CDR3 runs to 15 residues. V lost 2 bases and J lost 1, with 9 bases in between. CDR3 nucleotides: TGCGCCAGCAGCTTTGCAGCGAGGAACACCGGGGAGCTGTTTTTT. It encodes CASSFAARNTGELFF. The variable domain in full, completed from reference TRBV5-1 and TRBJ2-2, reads KAGVTQTPRYLIKTRGQQVTLSCSPISGHRSVSWYQQTPGQGLQFLFEYFSETQRNKGNFPGRFSGRQFSNSRSEMNVSTLELGDSALYLCASSFAARNTGELFFGEGSRLTVL.

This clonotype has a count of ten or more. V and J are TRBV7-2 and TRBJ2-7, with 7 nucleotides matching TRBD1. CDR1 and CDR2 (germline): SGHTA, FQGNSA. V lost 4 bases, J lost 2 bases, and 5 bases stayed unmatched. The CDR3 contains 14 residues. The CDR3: CASSSRGGTYEQYF. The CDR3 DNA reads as TGTGCCAGCAGCTCTCGAGGGGGCACCTACGAGCAGTACTTC.

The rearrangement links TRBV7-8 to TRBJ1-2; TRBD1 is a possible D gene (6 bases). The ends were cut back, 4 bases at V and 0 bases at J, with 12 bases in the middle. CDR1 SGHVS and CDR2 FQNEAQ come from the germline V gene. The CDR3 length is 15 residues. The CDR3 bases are TGTGCCAGCAGCTCGCAAGGGGGGGCTAACTATGGCTACACCTTC. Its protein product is CASSSQGGANYGYTF.